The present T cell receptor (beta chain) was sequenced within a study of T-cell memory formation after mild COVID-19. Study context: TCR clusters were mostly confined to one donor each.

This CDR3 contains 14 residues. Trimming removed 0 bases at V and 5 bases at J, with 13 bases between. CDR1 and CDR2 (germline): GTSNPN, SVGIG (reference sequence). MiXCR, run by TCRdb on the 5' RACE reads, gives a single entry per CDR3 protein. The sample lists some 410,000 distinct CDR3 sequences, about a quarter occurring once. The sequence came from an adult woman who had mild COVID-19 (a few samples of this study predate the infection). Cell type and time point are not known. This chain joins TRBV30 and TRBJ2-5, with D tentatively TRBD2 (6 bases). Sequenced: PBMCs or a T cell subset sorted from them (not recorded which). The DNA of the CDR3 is TGTGCCTGGAGTGTCGGAGGGAGTGGGGAGACCCAGTACTTC. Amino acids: CAWSVGGSGETQYF.